A selection of T cell receptor beta chains follows, all from one sample in a study of blood T cell repertoires in COVID-19. Assay: immunoSEQ multiplex PCR; the TCRdb copy retains only in-frame clones and omits some. This sample yields about 80,000 clones, of which less than 90% are seen a single time; 5.8% belongs to the top ten. The material sequenced was peripheral blood. All receptors derive from a man in his sixties with active or convalescent COVID-19. The CDR3 runs from the conserved cysteine through the conserved F or W. D genes are given only for firm matches. Size is stated for part of the rows, as once, few or many counts, or as a class when the clone is expanded.

size,D,J,V,CDR3,DNA
.,TRBD1,TRBJ2-7,TRBV7-2,CASSLVIRRQGQGADEQYF,TGTGCCAGCAGCTTAGTTATTAGGCGGCAGGGACAGGGGGCAGACGAGCAGTACTTC
.,.,TRBJ1-6,TRBV7-9,CASSFSRQAINSPLHF,TGTGCCAGCAGCTTCTCGAGACAGGCAATTAATTCACCCCTCCACTTT
.,TRBD1,TRBJ2-1,TRBV5-4,CASSSTGGNEQFF,TGTGCCAGCAGCAGTACAGGGGGCAATGAGCAGTTCTTC
few,.,TRBJ1-5,TRBV19,CASSIDLQGGNQPQHF,TGTGCCAGTAGTATAGATCTACAGGGTGGAAATCAGCCCCAGCATTTT
.,.,TRBJ1-2,TRBV3-1/TRBV3-2,CASSHRQTTNYGYTF,TGTGCCAGCAGCCATAGACAGACAACTAACTATGGCTACACCTTC
.,.,TRBJ1-1,TRBV6-5,CASSYEGRETEAFF,TGTGCCAGCAGTTACGAGGGGAGGGAGACTGAAGCTTTCTTT
.,.,TRBJ2-3,TRBV9,CASSPSILGMFKDTQYF,TGTGCCAGCAGCCCGTCCATACTAGGGATGTTCAAGGATACGCAGTATTTT
.,.,TRBJ2-7,TRBV4-1,CASSPLSGVGYEQYF,TGCGCCAGCAGCCCCCTCTCGGGGGTGGGCTACGAGCAGTACTTC
.,TRBD1,TRBJ2-7,TRBV9,CASSVGYRGLHEQYF,TGTGCCAGCAGCGTAGGATATAGGGGGCTCCACGAGCAGTACTTC
.,TRBD2,TRBJ2-7,TRBV6-5,CASRPQGGSYEQYF,TGTGCCAGCAGACCTCAGGGAGGGTCCTACGAGCAGTACTTC
.,TRBD1,TRBJ2-6,TRBV2,CASSDYPADRGPWSGANVLTF,TGTGCCAGCAGTGATTATCCCGCCGACAGGGGGCCTTGGTCTGGGGCCAACGTCCTGACTTTC
few,.,TRBJ1-1,TRBV7-2,CASSSSRNTEAFF,TGTGCCAGCAGCTCGTCCCGGAACACTGAAGCTTTCTTT
.,.,TRBJ2-7,TRBV5-1,CASSPRTVGVYEQYF,TGCGCCAGCAGCCCCAGGACAGTTGGGGTGTATGAGCAGTACTTC
.,.,TRBJ2-3,TRBV25-1,CASRTSLSTDTQYF,TGTGCCAGCAGAACTAGCCTCTCCACAGATACGCAGTATTTT
few,TRBD1,TRBJ1-1,TRBV13,CASGRTGPMAEAFF,TGTGCCAGCGGACGGACAGGCCCTATGGCTGAAGCTTTCTTT
once,TRBD1,TRBJ2-7,TRBV18,CASSHSGTGKYEQYF,TGTGCCAGCTCACATTCCGGGACAGGGAAATACGAGCAGTACTTC